The 6 T cell receptor beta chains presented below share a single source sample, sequenced in a study of cytomegalovirus exposure and HLA in healthy donors. The PCR ran on 60 Vbeta and 13 Jbeta primers. Here immunoSEQ multiplex PCR was the method, and the copy in TCRdb shows in-frame clones only, minus some. The sample has approximately 110,000 clones. Sequenced sample: PBMCs. These receptors came from a young man in good health and CMV-seronegative.

The chain couples TRBV29-1 to TRBJ2-6; TRBD1 matches at 7 bases. V lost 7 bases, J lost 3 bases, and 6 bases stayed unmatched. Germline V gene lookup returns CDR1 SQVTM and CDR2 ANQGSEA. The CDR3 contains 14 residues. The CDR3 bases are TGCAGCGCTACAACAGGGGTTGGGGCCAACGTCCTGACTTTC. This gives the protein CSATTGVGANVLTF.

In DNA form, the CDR3 reads TGTGCCAGCAGTTTCGCTGGACTAGCGGGAGAGAGCTCCTACAATGAGCAGTTCTTC. As protein: CASSFAGLAGESSYNEQFF. The chain has TRBV28 and TRBJ2-1, with 13 bases matching TRBD2. Germline V gene sequence: CDR1 MDHEN, CDR2 SYDVKM. This CDR3 has 19 amino acids. Germline trimming cut 3 bases from V and 0 bases from J; bases unmatched to any gene: 8.

This sequence joins TRBV27 and TRBJ1-5; TRBD1 matches at 8 bases. Per the germline V gene, CDR1 is MNHEY and CDR2 is SMNVEV (reference sequence). CDR3 length: 14 amino acids. With V trimmed by 6 bases and J by 5 bases, 6 bases remained unmatched. CDR3 DNA sequence: TGTGCCAGCAGCCTTGACAGGGGCGATCAGCCCCAGCATTTT. Protein: CASSLDRGDQPQHF.

V gene TRBV5-1 combines with J gene TRBJ2-1; 12 nucleotides agree with TRBD2. Germline loops: CDR1 SGHRS, CDR2 YFSETQ. J gave up 0 bases and V 1 base, and 5 bases lay outside the gene matches. There are 18 residues in the CDR3. The CDR3 DNA sequence: TGCGCCAGCAGCTTGCCTAGCGGGGGGGCCAGCTCCTACAATGAGCAGTTCTTC. Protein product: CASSLPSGGASSYNEQFF.

J is TRBJ1-2 and V is TRBV5-6; the match to TRBD1 covers 8 bases. Germline-derived CDR1 and CDR2 are SGHDT and YYEEEE. V lost 4 bases, J lost 6 bases, and 8 bases stayed unmatched. The CDR3 spans 14 residues. Written as DNA, the CDR3 is TGTGCCAGCAGCATACCGACAGGGGATAATGGCTACACCTTC. The encoded protein is CASSIPTGDNGYTF. Drawing the rest from reference TRBV5-6 and TRBJ1-2, the complete variable domain is DAGVTQSPTHLIKTRGQQVTLRCSPKSGHDTVSWYQQALGQGPQFIFQYYEEEERQRGNFPDRFSGHQFPNYSSELNVNALLLGDSALYLCASSIPTGDNGYTFGSGTRLTVV.

The chain has TRBV4-2 and TRBJ2-5, with 8 bases that match TRBD2. Looked up from germline, CDR1 is LGHNA and CDR2 is YNFKEQ. With V trimmed by 4 bases and J by 5 bases, 6 bases remained unmatched. The CDR3 loop spans 14 amino acids. In DNA form, the CDR3 reads TGTGCCAGCAGCCCCGGGGGGGAGGGGGAGACCCAGTACTTC. It translates to CASSPGGEGETQYF.